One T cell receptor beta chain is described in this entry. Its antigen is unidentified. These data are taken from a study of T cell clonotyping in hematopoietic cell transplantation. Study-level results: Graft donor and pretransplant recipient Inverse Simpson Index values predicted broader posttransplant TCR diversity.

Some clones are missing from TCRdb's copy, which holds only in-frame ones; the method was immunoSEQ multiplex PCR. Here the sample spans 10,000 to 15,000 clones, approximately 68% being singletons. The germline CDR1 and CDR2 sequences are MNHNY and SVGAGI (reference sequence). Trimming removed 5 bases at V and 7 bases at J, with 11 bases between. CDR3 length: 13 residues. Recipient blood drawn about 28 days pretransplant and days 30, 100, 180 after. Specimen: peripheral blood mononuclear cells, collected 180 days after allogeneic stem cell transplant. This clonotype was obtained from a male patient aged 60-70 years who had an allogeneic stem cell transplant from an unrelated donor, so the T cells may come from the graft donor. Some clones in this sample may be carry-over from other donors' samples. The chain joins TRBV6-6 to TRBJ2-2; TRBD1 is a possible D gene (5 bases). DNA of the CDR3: TGTGCCAGCAGTCAAACAGGTTACGGGGAGCTGTTTTTT. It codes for CASSQTGYGELFF.